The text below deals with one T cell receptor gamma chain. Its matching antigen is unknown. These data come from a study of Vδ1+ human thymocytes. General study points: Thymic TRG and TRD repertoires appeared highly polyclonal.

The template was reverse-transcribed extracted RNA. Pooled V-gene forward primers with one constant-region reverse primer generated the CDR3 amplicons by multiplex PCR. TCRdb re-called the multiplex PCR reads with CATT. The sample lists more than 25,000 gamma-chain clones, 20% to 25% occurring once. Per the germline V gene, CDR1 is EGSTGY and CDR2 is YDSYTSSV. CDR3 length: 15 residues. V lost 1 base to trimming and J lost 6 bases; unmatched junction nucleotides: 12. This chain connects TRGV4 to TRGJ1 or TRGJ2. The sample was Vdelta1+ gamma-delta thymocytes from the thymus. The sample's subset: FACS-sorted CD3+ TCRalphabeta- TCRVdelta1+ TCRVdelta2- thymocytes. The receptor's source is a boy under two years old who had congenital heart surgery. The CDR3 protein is CATWDGVEAGYKKLF. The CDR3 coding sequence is TGTGCCACCTGGGATGGTGTGGAAGCGGGTTATAAGAAACTCTTT.